This TCR beta chain was captured by sequencing in a study of shared clonotypes between healthy human individuals. V lost 5 bases to trimming and J lost 3 bases; unmatched junction nucleotides: 3. The CDR3 covers 13 residues. Germline assignment: CDR1 MDHEN and CDR2 SYDVKM. Several immunoSEQ plates held equal portions of the genomic DNA taken from each subset. Original processing methods: With immunoSEQ giving junction-only sequences and no quality scores, filtering differed. Using immunoSEQ multiplex PCR, the repertoire was profiled, and TCRdb retains in-frame clones only, with some absent. The V and J calls and clone size come from that table; D and trimming were worked out from the DNA. The table shows fewer than 1.4 million clones, with around 78% occurring only once. Memory CD4+ cells were the fraction left after CD45RA+ naive selection.

The sequenced material came from memory CD4+ T cells from PBMCs. The sample's subset: CD45RA-negative fraction. The sequence was collected from a man aged 18 to 30 in good health. Some clones in this sample may be carry-over from other donors' samples. The chain has TRBV28 and TRBJ2-7, with 8 bases lining up with TRBD1. The CDR3 DNA is TGTGCCAGCAGTACCGGACAGGGCTACGAGCAGTACTTC. This sequence encodes CASSTGQGYEQYF. The full variable domain, with the rest looked up from reference TRBV28 and TRBJ2-7, is DVKVTQSSRYLVKRTGEKVFLECVQDMDHENMFWYRQDPGLGLRLIYFSYDVKMKEKGDIPEGYSVSREKKERFSLILESASTNQTSMYLCASSTGQGYEQYFGPGTRLTVT.